This passage covers 2 T cell receptor beta chains from one sample sequenced in a study of blood T cell repertoires in COVID-19. Here immunoSEQ multiplex PCR was the method, and the copy in TCRdb shows in-frame clones only, minus some. The table has over 250,000 clones, roughly 85% seen once; the top ten hold about an eighth. Sequencing used peripheral blood. The receptor source for this set is a human donor in a cohort sampled during active COVID-19.

J is TRBJ2-7 and V is TRBV15; 7 bases agree with TRBD2. CDR3 length equals 17 residues. V was clipped by 4 bases and J by 3 bases; unmatched bases: 15. CDR1 is LNHNV and CDR2 is YYDKDF in the germline V gene (reference sequence). CDR3 nucleotides: TGTGCCACCAGCAACCAACAGACGCTAGCGGTTCTCTACGAGCAGTACTTC. Amino acids: CATSNQQTLAVLYEQYF.

The chain recombines TRBV18 with TRBJ2-7; D is perhaps TRBD2 (5 bases). The CDR3 is 12 residues long. Per the germline V gene, CDR1 is KGHSH and CDR2 is LQKENI. V lost 4 bases and J lost 12, with 16 bases in between. CDR3 DNA sequence: TGTGCCAGCTCACGGACCACTAGTTCCCCGTACTTC. Amino acids: CASSRTTSSPYF.